This entry lists 18 T cell receptor beta chains sequenced from one sample in a study of cytomegalovirus exposure and HLA in healthy donors. Use of 60 Vbeta and 13 Jbeta primers characterized the PCR. Data came from immunoSEQ multiplex PCR; TCRdb stores just in-frame clones and leaves some out. The sample holds approximately 170,000 clones, 80% to 85% seen once. The sample was PBMCs. The receptors were gathered from a boy between 2 and 10 years old in good health and CMV-seronegative.

The genes are TRBV11-2 and TRBJ2-1, with D uncertain. From germline, CDR1 is SGHAT and CDR2 FQNNGV. V lost 0 bases and J 5 bases, leaving 11 bases between the germline ends. CDR3 length: 15 amino acids. The chain's CDR3 is CASSLDYPSNNEQFF. The CDR3 DNA follows: TGTGCCAGCAGCTTAGATTATCCAAGCAACAATGAGCAGTTCTTC.

This clone was found a few times. This sequence joins TRBV14 and TRBJ1-4; 10 nucleotides align to TRBD1. CDR1 SGHDN and CDR2 FVKESK come from the germline V gene. V dropped 1 base and J dropped 9; count of bases not matched to a gene: 5. This CDR3 is 15 amino acids long. CDR3 protein: CASSQVGTGVKKLFF. The CDR3 DNA sequence: TGTGCCAGCAGCCAAGTTGGGACAGGGGTAAAAAAACTGTTTTTT.

This sequence joins TRBV10-3 and TRBJ1-2, with 7 positions matching TRBD1. From germline, CDR1 is ENHRY and CDR2 SYGVKD. The J segment lost 4 bases and the V segment lost 6 bases, leaving 8 bases of the junction unmatched. The CDR3 has 14 amino acids. CDR3 protein: CAISAKTGVYGYTF. The DNA of the CDR3 is TGTGCCATCAGCGCCAAAACAGGGGTCTATGGCTACACCTTC.

The rearrangement uses TRBV5-1 and TRBJ2-5; the D is unclear. Trimming left V 4 bases short and J 0 bases short, with 10 bases between. Germline V gene lookup returns CDR1 SGHRS and CDR2 YFSETQ. The CDR3 totals 14 residues. This CDR3 reads CASSPWANQETQYF. The CDR3 nucleotides are TGCGCCAGCAGCCCGTGGGCCAACCAAGAGACCCAGTACTTC. The variable domain in full, with the rest retrieved from reference TRBV5-1 and TRBJ2-5, is KAGVTQTPRYLIKTRGQQVTLSCSPISGHRSVSWYQQTPGQGLQFLFEYFSETQRNKGNFPGRFSGRQFSNSRSEMNVSTLELGDSALYLCASSPWANQETQYFGPGTRLLVL.

This clone has more than one count but fewer than ten. This chain connects TRBV29-1 to TRBJ2-1; 7 bases match TRBD2. J was trimmed by 6 bases and V by 2 bases; bases with no gene match: 7. Germline values: CDR1 SQVTM, CDR2 ANQGSEA. The CDR3 loop spans 14 amino acids. Here the CDR3 reads CSVEWGEGFNEQFF. In nucleotides, the CDR3 is TGCAGCGTTGAATGGGGGGAGGGCTTCAATGAGCAGTTCTTC.

The chain recombines TRBV19 with TRBJ2-1; no firm D call. Trimming pared 3 bases from V and 7 bases from J, leaving 7 bases between. Germline CDR1 is LNHDA and CDR2 is SQIVND (reference sequence). The CDR3 totals 12 residues. CDR3 in amino acids: CASSISLNEQFF. In DNA, the CDR3 is TGTGCCAGTAGTATTTCGTTAAATGAGCAGTTCTTC.

The chain links TRBV5-4 to TRBJ2-1; 11 bases are shared with TRBD2. Losses at the gene ends were 2 bases for V and 9 bases for J; bases not matched to a gene: 7. The CDR3 is 15 residues long. CDR1 and CDR2 (germline): SGHNT, YYREEE (reference sequence). CDR3 residues: CASSFSGRAGVEQFF. CDR3 coding DNA: TGTGCCAGCAGCTTTAGCGGGAGGGCCGGTGTTGAGCAGTTCTTC.

The V and J genes are TRBV19 and TRBJ1-6; 8 nucleotides match TRBD1. V was clipped by 4 bases and J by 7 bases; unmatched bases: 12. Germline-derived CDR1 and CDR2 are LNHDA and SQIVND (reference sequence). The CDR3 has 17 amino acids. CDR3 DNA sequence: TGTGCCAGTAGTACCACGTACGGACAGGGAGGAAATTCACCCCTCCACTTT. It specifies CASSTTYGQGGNSPLHF.

The chain uses TRBV5-6 and TRBJ1-3, with 7 nucleotides matching TRBD1. The V gene end was trimmed by 4 bases and the J gene end by 1 base; junction bases not matched to a gene: 2. Germline V gives CDR1 SGHDT, CDR2 YYEEEE. CDR3 length: 14 amino acids. The CDR3 nucleotides read TGTGCCAGCAGCACACAGGGGTCTGGAAACACCATATATTTT. This translates into CASSTQGSGNTIYF.

This CDR3 is CASSLDIGQANYGYTF. The CDR3 nucleotides read TGTGCCAGCAGCTTGGATATAGGACAAGCTAACTATGGCTACACCTTC. The chain combines TRBV5-6 with TRBJ1-2, with D perhaps matching TRBD1 (5 bases). Between the trimmed V and J ends, which lost 0 bases and 0 bases, there was a span of 12 bases. The CDR3 loop spans 16 amino acids. In germline, CDR1 is SGHDT, CDR2 YYEEEE.

V usage is TRBV29-1 and J usage is TRBJ1-3, with 8 bases identical to TRBD1. V gave up 6 bases and J gave up 3 bases; unmatched junction bases: 13. CDR1 is SQVTM, CDR2 ANQGSEA, per germline. This CDR3 is built from 16 residues. The chain's CDR3 is CSVELNDRGSGNTIYF. DNA of the CDR3: TGCAGCGTAGAACTTAACGACAGGGGTAGTGGAAACACCATATATTTT.

V usage is TRBV11-2 and J usage is TRBJ2-5, with 11 bases aligning to TRBD2. CDR1 and CDR2 from the germline V gene are SGHAT and FQNNGV. This CDR3 spans 17 amino acids. V was pared by 5 bases and J by 0 bases, with 8 bases of the junction left unmatched. The CDR3 DNA reads TGTGCCAGCAGCCTTACTAGCGGGGGCCCGTACCAAGAGACCCAGTACTTC. Translating gives CASSLTSGGPYQETQYF. The full variable domain, with the rest looked up from reference TRBV11-2 and TRBJ2-5, is EAGVAQSPRYKIIEKRQSVAFWCNPISGHATLYWYQQILGQGPKLLIQFQNNGVVDDSQLPKDRFSAERLKGVDSTLKIQPAKLEDSAVYLCASSLTSGGPYQETQYFGPGTRLLVL.

The chain links TRBV7-6 to TRBJ2-1, with 9 bases identical to TRBD2. V dropped 4 bases and J dropped 6; count of bases not matched to a gene: 4. The CDR3 runs to 14 residues. The V gene's germline CDR1 is SGHVS and CDR2 FNYEAQ. This CDR3 is CASSSLAGTNEQFF. The CDR3 region has the DNA TGTGCCAGCAGCTCTCTAGCGGGGACCAATGAGCAGTTCTTC.

The chain links TRBV6-4 to TRBJ1-1, with D unclear. The CDR3 sequence is 13 residues long. Germline V lookup: CDR1 MRHNA, CDR2 SNTAGT. Between the trimmed V and J ends, which lost 3 bases and 0 bases, there was a span of 5 bases. The CDR3 is CASSDHMNTEAFF. The CDR3 DNA follows: TGTGCCAGCAGTGATCACATGAACACTGAAGCTTTCTTT.

The V gene is TRBV14, the J gene TRBJ2-5; 7 nucleotides align to TRBD1. The V and J ends lost 4 bases and 4 bases, in that order; junction bases with no gene match: 6. CDR1 is SGHDN, CDR2 FVKESK, per germline. The CDR3 totals 14 residues. In DNA, the CDR3 is TGTGCCAGCAGCCTTGGAAGGGGGCGAGAGACCCAGTACTTC. Amino acids: CASSLGRGRETQYF.

The sample holds one count of this clone. The chain combines TRBV7-2 with TRBJ2-1; no clear D. Looked up from germline, CDR1 is SGHTA and CDR2 is FQGNSA. The CDR3 loop spans 15 amino acids. The V end was cut by 1 base, the J end by 0 bases, with 7 bases between. The CDR3 here is CASSLVSSSYNEQFF. In DNA, the CDR3 is TGTGCCAGCAGCTTAGTATCTTCCTCCTACAATGAGCAGTTCTTC.

The chain carries TRBV5-6 and TRBJ2-3; TRBD2 agrees at 9 bases. J was trimmed by 15 bases and V by 0 bases; bases with no gene match: 5. Per the germline V gene, CDR1 is SGHDT and CDR2 is YYEEEE. This CDR3 has 12 amino acids. The CDR3 nucleotides read TGTGCCAGCAGCTTGGAAGGGACTAGCATTTATTTT. Protein: CASSLEGTSIYF.

The V gene is TRBV5-6, the J gene TRBJ2-7; D is perhaps TRBD2 (5 bases). The germline V gene encodes CDR1 SGHDT and CDR2 YYEEEE. Between the trimmed V and J ends, which lost 3 bases and 6 bases, there was a span of 7 bases. The CDR3 is made up of 11 amino acids. The CDR3 sequence is CASSSRGEQYF. CDR3 DNA sequence: TGTGCCAGCAGCTCACGGGGCGAGCAGTACTTC. The full variable domain, its missing parts supplied by reference TRBV5-6 and TRBJ2-7, is DAGVTQSPTHLIKTRGQQVTLRCSPKSGHDTVSWYQQALGQGPQFIFQYYEEEERQRGNFPDRFSGHQFPNYSSELNVNALLLGDSALYLCASSSRGEQYFGPGTRLTVT.